The 18 T cell receptor beta chains below come from one sample, sequenced in a study of Ad26.COV2.S vaccination and SARS-CoV-2 variants (dated by TCRdb to the early 2020s). The protocol used for the library was the immunoSEQ multiplex PCR assay. TCRdb retrieved this table from immuneACCESS and kept in-frame rearrangements only. Not all clones are present; in checked studies, unresolved V genes account for under half, and no reason is known for the remainder. In all, the sample holds roughly 350,000 clones, and around nine tenths of those were seen once. The top ten hold around 3.6% of the sample. This sample's treatment or condition label indicates: around 19 received Ad26.COV2.S at low or high dose, single or two shots; 5 received placebo; per-sample allocation not given. For vaccine and placebo recipients, the sequenced repertoires came from samples collected on day 63 after the first injection.

Here the sequenced sample was peripheral blood, taken in a trial of Ad26.COV2.S vaccine versus placebo. The receptor set was obtained from a person between 18 and 59 years old who received the Ad26.COV2.S COVID-19 vaccine or a placebo.

This clone has a handful of counts. The V and J genes are TRBV18 and TRBJ1-1; maybe TRBD1 (5 bases). V lost 4 bases to trimming and J lost 3 bases, with 12 bases between them. The CDR3 covers 14 residues. Germline V CDR1 and CDR2: KGHSH, LQKENI. The DNA for the CDR3 is TGTGCCAGCTCACTGTACAGGCTTGACACTGAAGCTTTCTTT. Amino acids: CASSLYRLDTEAFF.

Only one count was recorded for this clone. The chain carries TRBV14 and TRBJ1-2; D possibly corresponds to TRBD1 (6 bases). V lost 1 base and J lost 0, with 12 bases in between. The length of the CDR3 is 16 residues. CDR1 is SGHDN, CDR2 FVKESK, per germline. The CDR3 DNA is TGTGCCAGCAGCCAAGTAGCGGCAGGGGCTAACTATGGCTACACCTTC. Its protein is CASSQVAAGANYGYTF.

The chain has TRBV6-6 and TRBJ2-6; 12 positions agree with TRBD1. CDR1 and CDR2 from the germline V gene are MNHNY and SVGAGI (reference sequence). After removal of 5 bases from V and 1 base from J, the junction contained 15 bases not matched to a gene. The CDR3 contains 21 residues. The CDR3 sequence is CASSQNDWDRGRFSGANVLTF. CDR3 DNA: TGTGCCAGCAGTCAAAACGACTGGGACAGGGGGCGCTTTTCTGGGGCCAACGTCCTGACTTTC.

This rearrangement joins TRBV7-9 to TRBJ2-5; D not resolved. V dropped 5 bases and J dropped 2 bases, with 12 bases sitting between them. CDR1 and CDR2 (germline): SEHNR, FQNEAQ (reference sequence). The CDR3 spans 14 residues. The CDR3 DNA reads as TGTGCCAGCAGCCAGGCGGCGAGGCAAGAGACCCAGTACTTC. Translated: CASSQAARQETQYF.

The rearrangement uses TRBV9 and TRBJ1-1; no clear D. There are 13 residues in the CDR3. Germline lookup yields CDR1 SGDLS and CDR2 YYNGEE. Trimming pared 5 bases from V and 5 bases from J, leaving 13 bases between. CDR3 protein: CASSPRPGTEAFF. In DNA form, the CDR3 reads TGTGCCAGCAGTCCGCGGCCGGGGACTGAAGCTTTCTTT.

The chain couples TRBV3-1 (or the pseudogene TRBV3-2) to TRBJ1-2; the D gene is possibly TRBD1 (6 bases). V was clipped by 0 bases and J by 6 bases, with 17 bases between them. Germline V gene sequence: CDR1 LGHDT, CDR2 YNNKEL (reference sequence). The CDR3 runs to 16 residues. Here the CDR3 reads CASSQELVTGSDGYTF. The CDR3, as DNA: TGTGCCAGCAGCCAAGAATTGGTAACAGGGAGTGATGGCTACACCTTC.

CDR3 residues: CASSDSAGRGENTDTQYF. The DNA of the CDR3 is TGTGCCAGCAGCGACTCGGCTGGGCGGGGGGAGAACACAGATACGCAGTATTTT. This chain connects TRBV7-9 to TRBJ2-3; 8 nucleotides agree with TRBD2. CDR3 length equals 18 residues. The V gene's germline CDR1 is SEHNR and CDR2 FQNEAQ (reference sequence). With 5 bases clipped from V and 2 bases from J, the junction kept 15 bases outside the gene matches.

Details on this clone: Sequence at one end of the junction differs from germline and may be a read error. The chain uses TRBV7-7 and TRBJ2-1, with 11 nucleotides matching TRBD2. This CDR3 has 15 residues. Germline V gene sequence: CDR1 SSHAT, CDR2 FNYEAQ (reference sequence). CDR3 DNA: TGTGCTAGCAGCCCCTTAGCGGGGGGGCGGAATGAGCAGTTCTTC. It codes for CASSPLAGGRNEQFF.

V usage is TRBV27 and J usage is TRBJ1-1; D is possibly TRBD1 (5 bases). The CDR3 runs 14 residues. Trimming shortened V by 6 bases and J by 2 bases, and 13 bases separated the two germline ends. The germline V gene encodes CDR1 MNHEY and CDR2 SMNVEV (reference sequence). In DNA form, the CDR3 reads TGTGCCAGCAGAAACAGGACCCCTAACACTGAAGCTTTCTTT. The encoded protein is CASRNRTPNTEAFF.

This clone appeared once. The chain combines TRBV7-3 with TRBJ2-1; D might be TRBD2 (5 bases). V was pared by 4 bases and J by 2 bases, with 15 bases between. This CDR3 is built from 16 residues. Germline-derived CDR1 and CDR2 are SGHTA and FQGTGA. The CDR3 spells CASSSSGGPPYNEQFF. CDR3 nucleotide sequence: TGTGCCAGCAGCTCCTCTGGCGGGCCCCCCTACAATGAGCAGTTCTTC.

V and J are TRBV3-1 (or the pseudogene TRBV3-2) and TRBJ1-1; D gene uncertain. Germline CDR1 and CDR2: LGHDT and YNNKEL (reference sequence). CDR3 length: 13 amino acids. Trimming shortened V by 1 base and J by 1 base, and 4 bases separated the two germline ends. Written as DNA, the CDR3 is TGTGCCAGCAGCCAAGTCCCGAACACTGAAGCTTTCTTT. Translated, it gives CASSQVPNTEAFF.

The V gene is TRBV27, the J gene TRBJ2-3; D not resolved. The CDR3 totals 14 residues. The germline V gene has CDR1 MNHEY and CDR2 SMNVEV (reference sequence). Trimming shortened V by 2 bases and J by 0 bases, and 6 bases separated the two germline ends. As DNA, the CDR3 is TGTGCCAGCAGTTTAGGGCAGAGCACAGATACGCAGTATTTT. It specifies CASSLGQSTDTQYF.

V gene TRBV9 combines with J gene TRBJ2-3; the match to TRBD2 covers 10 bases. This CDR3 has 15 amino acids. Germline lookup yields CDR1 SGDLS and CDR2 YYNGEE. V was clipped by 5 bases and J by 0 bases; unmatched bases: 3. The CDR3 reads CASSATSGSTDTQYF. The CDR3 DNA sequence: TGTGCCAGCAGTGCGACTAGCGGGAGCACAGATACGCAGTATTTT.

V and J are TRBV3-1 (or the pseudogene TRBV3-2) and TRBJ2-7; TRBD2 agrees at 8 bases. V was pared by 4 bases and J by 5 bases, with 16 bases of the junction left unmatched. Per germline, CDR1 LGHDT and CDR2 YNNKEL (reference sequence). The CDR3 is 17 residues long. The CDR3 region has the DNA TGTGCCAGCAGCCCAACAATCGGACTAGCCCTCAAGGACGAGCAGTACTTC. It yields the protein CASSPTIGLALKDEQYF.

This clone was counted between two and nine times. The rearrangement links TRBV5-4 to TRBJ1-2, with D perhaps matching TRBD1 (5 bases). V was cut by 7 bases and J by 6 bases, with 10 bases left in between. The germline CDR1 and CDR2 sequences are SGHNT and YYREEE (reference sequence). This CDR3 has 11 amino acids. The CDR3 region is CASPAGDGYTF. In nucleotides, the CDR3 is TGTGCCAGCCCCGCGGGGGATGGCTACACCTTC.

The V and J genes are TRBV19 and TRBJ2-1, with 8 bases identical to TRBD2. This CDR3 spans 15 amino acids. V was pared by 1 base and J by 3 bases, with 2 bases of the junction left unmatched. Germline-derived CDR1 and CDR2 are LNHDA and SQIVND (reference sequence). CDR3 DNA sequence: TGTGCCAGTAGTATAGTTCGGGGGGGCTACAATGAGCAGTTCTTC. Translated, it gives CASSIVRGGYNEQFF.

This chain connects TRBV4-1 to TRBJ2-7; D is unresolved. The CDR3 spans 14 residues. Trimming removed 1 base at V and 3 bases at J, with 10 bases between. Germline CDR1 is MGHRA and CDR2 is YSYEKL. The CDR3 nucleotides read TGCGCCAGCAGCCAAGGATCCGGGTACTACGAGCAGTACTTC. It encodes CASSQGSGYYEQYF.

J is TRBJ2-1 and V is TRBV7-2, with D maybe TRBD1 (7 bases). With 6 bases removed from V and 6 bases from J, the gap between germline ends came to 18 bases. Germline values: CDR1 SGHTA, CDR2 FQGNSA. The CDR3 totals 15 residues. The DNA of the CDR3 is TGTGCCAGCAGTCAAGGGGGGACAGAAATCAATGAGCAGTTCTTC. Translated, it gives CASSQGGTEINEQFF.